Presented here are 23 T cell receptor beta chains from one specimen sequenced in a study of blood T cell repertoires in COVID-19. Measured with immunoSEQ multiplex PCR; TCRdb has only the in-frame clones, and not every one. The table records some 460,000 clones, roughly 85% of them present only once. Source material: PBMCs or T cells enriched from blood (not recorded which). These receptors originate from a woman between 18 and 30 years old with acute COVID-19.

This chain uses TRBV3-1 (or the pseudogene TRBV3-2) with TRBJ1-6; TRBD1 is a possible D gene (5 bases). The germline gives CDR1 LGHDT, CDR2 YNNKEL (reference sequence). V shed 7 bases and J shed 10 bases, with 14 bases lying between them. This CDR3 has 13 residues. Written as DNA, the CDR3 is TGTGCCAGCAACCCAGGGTTCGGCTCACCCCTCCACTTT. As protein: CASNPGFGSPLHF.

The V call is TRBV5-1, the J call TRBJ2-1; 11 bases agree with TRBD2. V was clipped by 4 bases and J by 3 bases; unmatched bases: 3. CDR3 size: 15 residues. Germline V gene data show CDR1 as SGHRS and CDR2 as YFSETQ. The CDR3 region has the DNA TGCGCCAGCAGCGGCACTAGCGGGAGCTACAATGAGCAGTTCTTC. It specifies CASSGTSGSYNEQFF.

The rearrangement links TRBV9 to TRBJ1-2; D is uncertain. CDR1 is SGDLS and CDR2 is YYNGEE in the germline V gene. The V end was cut by 3 bases, the J end by 7 bases, with 7 bases between. CDR3 size: 11 residues. The CDR3 here is CASSGAVGYTF. DNA of the CDR3: TGTGCCAGCAGCGGGGCAGTTGGCTACACCTTC. Together with reference TRBV9 and TRBJ1-2, the CDR3 gives the full variable domain: DSGVTQTPKHLITATGQRVTLRCSPRSGDLSVYWYQQSLDQGLQFLIQYYNGEERAKGNILERFSAQQFPDLHSELNLSSLELGDSALYFCASSGAVGYTFGSGTRLTVV.

This clone came up once. DNA of the CDR3: TGTGCCAGCAGTCCCACAGTTCCTCCACGTGAGCAGTACTTC. Amino acid sequence: CASSPTVPPREQYF. The gene calls are TRBV27 and TRBJ2-7; unclear D gene. Germline loops: CDR1 MNHEY, CDR2 SMNVEV (reference sequence). Trimming pared 5 bases from V and 7 bases from J, leaving 18 bases between. This CDR3 contains 14 residues.

V usage is TRBV9 and J usage is TRBJ2-2; maybe TRBD1 (6 bases). Trimming removed 2 bases from V and 5 bases from J, with 10 bases in between. This CDR3 is built from 14 residues. Germline assignment: CDR1 SGDLS and CDR2 YYNGEE. This CDR3 reads CASSVLGATGELFF. The CDR3 nucleotides are TGTGCCAGCAGCGTCCTGGGGGCAACCGGGGAGCTGTTTTTT.

The chain carries TRBV28 and TRBJ2-7; 9 bases agree with TRBD1. The CDR3 consists of 13 residues. V dropped 6 bases and J dropped 6; count of bases not matched to a gene: 6. The germline gives CDR1 MDHEN, CDR2 SYDVKM. The CDR3 spells CASSPRQGGEQYF. CDR3 in DNA: TGTGCCAGCAGCCCCAGACAGGGGGGCGAGCAGTACTTC.

The gene calls are TRBV19 and TRBJ1-5, with 8 bases fitting TRBD1. The germline gives CDR1 LNHDA, CDR2 SQIVND (reference sequence). This CDR3 has 15 amino acids. With 7 bases clipped from V and 5 bases from J, the junction kept 10 bases outside the gene matches. The CDR3 coding sequence is TGTGCCAGTACCGAAATTGGACAGGGTTATCAGCCCCAGCATTTT. It translates to CASTEIGQGYQPQHF. Full variable domain (outside the CDR3, taken from reference TRBV19 and TRBJ1-5): DGGITQSPKYLFRKEGQNVTLSCEQNLNHDAMYWYRQDPGQGLRLIYYSQIVNDFQKGDIAEGYSVSREKKESFPLTVTSAQKNPTAFYLCASTEIGQGYQPQHFGDGTRLSIL.

V usage is TRBV7-9 and J usage is TRBJ2-5; tentatively, D is TRBD2 (6 bases). Germline V gene data show CDR1 as SEHNR and CDR2 as FQNEAQ (reference sequence). This CDR3 has 12 residues. V lost 5 bases and J lost 4, with 8 bases in between. The chain's CDR3 is CASSQGGETQYF. Here the CDR3 DNA reads TGTGCCAGCAGCCAGGGAGGAGAGACCCAGTACTTC. Based on the CDR3 plus reference TRBV7-9 and TRBJ2-5, the full variable domain is DTGVSQNPRHKITKRGQNVTFRCDPISEHNRLYWYRQTLGQGPEFLTYFQNEAQLEKSRLLSDRFSAERPKGSFSTLEIQRTEQGDSAMYLCASSQGGETQYFGPGTRLLVL.

V is TRBV11-2 and J is TRBJ2-1; possibly TRBD2 for D (6 bases). In germline, CDR1 is SGHAT, CDR2 FQNNGV. V was clipped by 3 bases and J by 0 bases, with 9 bases between them. This CDR3 has 15 residues. The CDR3 region is CASSFLGSSYNEQFF. The CDR3 bases are TGTGCCAGCAGCTTCCTCGGGAGCTCCTACAATGAGCAGTTCTTC.

The chain couples TRBV28 to TRBJ1-5; the match to TRBD1 covers 7 bases. The CDR3 loop spans 15 amino acids. Looked up from germline, CDR1 is MDHEN and CDR2 is SYDVKM. V lost 4 bases, J lost 6 bases, and 9 bases stayed unmatched. The CDR3 DNA sequence: TGTGCCAGCAGTTCCCCCAGGGGGTTCTTTCAGCCCCAGCATTTT. Its protein product is CASSSPRGFFQPQHF.

CDR3 in amino acids: CASSFGQNQETQYF. For the CDR3, the DNA is TGCGCCAGCAGCTTTGGGCAGAATCAAGAGACCCAGTACTTC. This sequence joins TRBV5-1 and TRBJ2-5; D uncertain. The CDR3 has 14 residues. Per germline, CDR1 SGHRS and CDR2 YFSETQ. Trimming took 2 bases from V and 2 from J, leaving 10 bases between them.

This chain joins TRBV5-4 and TRBJ1-1; D is unresolved. This CDR3 contains 13 residues. Germline V gives CDR1 SGHNT, CDR2 YYREEE (reference sequence). With 3 bases removed from V and 4 bases from J, the gap between germline ends came to 10 bases. The CDR3 DNA reads as TGTGCCAGCAGCTCGGGAGGCGGCACTGAAGCTTTCTTT. Translated: CASSSGGGTEAFF.

This clone has only one observation. The chain combines TRBV7-2 with TRBJ1-3, with 7 positions matching TRBD1. The CDR3 has 16 amino acids. Germline-derived CDR1 and CDR2 are SGHTA and FQGNSA. Trimming removed 2 bases from V and 0 bases from J; junction bases left unmatched: 4. CDR3 sequence reads: CASSLHRGSSGNTIYF. CDR3 in DNA: TGTGCCAGCAGCTTACACAGGGGTAGCTCTGGAAACACCATATATTTT.

The chain carries TRBV3-1 (or the pseudogene TRBV3-2) and TRBJ1-3; 7 nucleotides align to TRBD1. This CDR3 comprises 14 residues. In germline, CDR1 is LGHDT, CDR2 YNNKEL (reference sequence). The trim removed 4 bases at V and 8 bases at J, leaving 8 bases unmatched. CDR3 region: CASSPHRGGDTIYF. The CDR3 DNA follows: TGTGCCAGCAGCCCTCACAGGGGAGGAGACACCATATATTTT.

J is TRBJ1-5 and V is TRBV7-9, with a tentative D call TRBD1 (5 bases). CDR3 length: 14 residues. Per the germline V gene, CDR1 is SEHNR and CDR2 is FQNEAQ (reference sequence). V was cut by 5 bases and J by 4 bases, with 12 bases left in between. CDR3 loop: CASSRNSGNQPQHF. The DNA of the CDR3 is TGTGCCAGCAGCCGTAACTCAGGGAATCAGCCCCAGCATTTT.

This clone was detected only a few times. The chain recombines TRBV5-1 with TRBJ2-1, with 12 bases that match TRBD2. Germline V lookup: CDR1 SGHRS, CDR2 YFSETQ. This CDR3 has 18 amino acids. After removal of 4 bases from V and 0 bases from J, the junction contained 8 bases not matched to a gene. The DNA of the CDR3 is TGCGCCAGCAGCCGAACTAGCGGGGGGCTTTCCTCCTACAATGAGCAGTTCTTC. Protein sequence: CASSRTSGGLSSYNEQFF.

The V and J genes are TRBV19 and TRBJ1-4; the D is unclear. The CDR3 loop spans 14 amino acids. Trimming removed 7 bases from V and 0 bases from J, with 9 bases in between. The germline gives CDR1 LNHDA, CDR2 SQIVND (reference sequence). As DNA, the CDR3 is TGTGCCAGTAATTTCGGTGCAACTAATGAAAAACTGTTTTTT. It translates to CASNFGATNEKLFF.

V usage is TRBV28 and J usage is TRBJ1-1, with D possibly matching TRBD1 (5 bases). This CDR3 has 16 residues. Trimming took off 3 bases at V and 6 bases at J, with 20 bases between the two ends. Germline V CDR1 and CDR2: MDHEN, SYDVKM. DNA for the CDR3: TGTGCCAGCAGTTTTCCTCTCGCACCGGGGGTGCCTGAAGCTTTCTTT. It yields the protein CASSFPLAPGVPEAFF.

The V and J genes are TRBV30 and TRBJ2-7; 8 nucleotides match TRBD1. This CDR3 contains 15 residues. Germline CDR1 and CDR2: GTSNPN and SVGIG (reference sequence). The J segment lost 3 bases and the V segment lost 5 bases, leaving 12 bases of the junction unmatched. The DNA of the CDR3 is TGTGCCTGGTCCCTTGGGACAGGAGGGTTCTACGAGCAGTACTTC. This codes for CAWSLGTGGFYEQYF.

CDR3 region: CASSASTGTGSYEQYF. In DNA form, the CDR3 reads TGCGCCAGCAGCGCCTCTACCGGGACAGGATCCTACGAGCAGTACTTC. The V gene is TRBV5-1, the J gene TRBJ2-7; TRBD1 agrees at 8 bases. This CDR3 is 16 amino acids long. V was pared by 4 bases and J by 1 base, with 10 bases of the junction left unmatched. Germline assignment: CDR1 SGHRS and CDR2 YFSETQ.

The rearrangement uses TRBV11-2 and TRBJ1-2; D call uncertain. CDR1 is SGHAT and CDR2 is FQNNGV in the germline V gene. CDR3 length: 11 amino acids. The germline V and J ends were trimmed by 3 bases and 8 bases, with 7 bases remaining between them. The CDR3 loop is CASSFLGGYTF. The DNA of the CDR3 is TGTGCCAGCAGCTTCCTCGGGGGCTACACCTTC. Full variable domain (missing parts from reference TRBV11-2 and TRBJ1-2): EAGVAQSPRYKIIEKRQSVAFWCNPISGHATLYWYQQILGQGPKLLIQFQNNGVVDDSQLPKDRFSAERLKGVDSTLKIQPAKLEDSAVYLCASSFLGGYTFGSGTRLTVV.

The chain combines TRBV7-8 with TRBJ1-1; TRBD1 is a possible D gene (5 bases). V was shortened by 2 bases and J by 5 bases, with 9 bases between the two germline ends. Germline loops: CDR1 SGHVS, CDR2 FQNEAQ. The CDR3 is 13 amino acids. The CDR3 DNA reads as TGTGCCAGCAGCTTATGGGGGGAAACTGAAGCTTTCTTT. This gives the protein CASSLWGETEAFF.

The chain carries TRBV19 and TRBJ2-7; D is uncertain. Germline CDR1 LNHDA, CDR2 SQIVND (reference sequence). CDR3 length: 13 residues. Trimming cost V 5 bases and J 0 bases, with 8 bases left between them. CDR3 protein: CASSVQSSYEQYF. The CDR3 region has the DNA TGTGCCAGTAGTGTACAGAGCTCCTACGAGCAGTACTTC.